The 30 T cell receptor beta chains listed next were all sequenced from one sample in a study of T cell responses to AZD1222 COVID-19 vaccine. Sequencing was performed with immunoSEQ multiplex PCR; in TCRdb, only in-frame clones are kept and a portion is missing. The repertoire has roughly 29,000 clones, approximately 93% of them found once; the top ten carry 8.1%. Material: peripheral blood, obtained on day 0 of AZD1222 vaccination. These receptors all stem from an adult in good health.

The genes are TRBV28 and TRBJ1-1; a weak D match, TRBD1 (5 bases). CDR3 length: 16 residues. The V gene's germline CDR1 is MDHEN and CDR2 SYDVKM. Trimming pared 5 bases from V and 3 bases from J, leaving 19 bases between. The CDR3 is CASSEGPGALDTEAFF. CDR3 nucleotide sequence: TGTGCCAGCAGTGAGGGACCCGGGGCGCTGGACACTGAAGCTTTCTTT.

The chain couples TRBV30 to TRBJ1-1, with TRBD1 identical over 7 bases. Germline loops: CDR1 GTSNPN, CDR2 SVGIG (reference sequence). The CDR3 is made up of 14 amino acids. Losses at the gene ends were 3 bases for V and 1 base for J; bases not matched to a gene: 5. CDR3 in amino acids: CAWSSDRTNTEAFF. CDR3 bases: TGTGCCTGGAGCTCGGACAGGACGAACACTGAAGCTTTCTTT.

CDR3 sequence (DNA): TGTGCCAGCAGCTTGTGGACAGGGGGTGTCAATGAGCAGTTCTTC. It specifies CASSLWTGGVNEQFF. The chain combines TRBV5-8 with TRBJ2-1; 10 nucleotides match TRBD1. The germline V gene encodes CDR1 SGHTS and CDR2 YDEGEE. This CDR3 contains 15 residues. J gave up 6 bases and V 1 base, and 4 bases lay outside the gene matches.

J is TRBJ1-1 and V is TRBV5-6; D unresolved. V lost 0 bases and J 2 bases, leaving 11 bases between the germline ends. Germline V gene sequence: CDR1 SGHDT, CDR2 YYEEEE. The CDR3 loop spans 15 amino acids. CDR3 coding DNA: TGTGCCAGCAGCTTGGGTGGGCTCCTAAACACTGAAGCTTTCTTT. Amino acids: CASSLGGLLNTEAFF.

CDR3 region: CAVRDRDRGTDTQYF. The CDR3 DNA follows: TGTGCCGTTAGAGATAGGGACAGGGGCACAGATACGCAGTATTTT. The J gene is TRBJ2-3, the V gene TRBV28; 9 nucleotides line up with TRBD1. Germline V gene sequence: CDR1 MDHEN, CDR2 SYDVKM. The CDR3 extends over 15 amino acids. The trim removed 11 bases at V and 1 base at J, leaving 10 bases unmatched. The variable domain in full, with the rest retrieved from reference TRBV28 and TRBJ2-3, is DVKVTQSSRYLVKRTGEKVFLECVQDMDHENMFWYRQDPGLGLRLIYFSYDVKMKEKGDIPEGYSVSREKKERFSLILESASTNQTSMYLCAVRDRDRGTDTQYFGPGTRLTVL.

This clone is a singleton in its sample. V gene TRBV20-1 combines with J gene TRBJ1-2; 7 bases agree with TRBD1. CDR3 length: 11 amino acids. Germline V lookup: CDR1 DFQATT, CDR2 SNEGSKA (reference sequence). The CDR3 reads CSRQGAYGYTF. In DNA form, the CDR3 reads TGCAGCCGACAGGGAGCCTATGGCTACACCTTC.

The V call is TRBV7-9, the J call TRBJ1-6; D gene uncertain. The length of the CDR3 is 16 residues. V lost 4 bases and J 5 bases, leaving 15 bases between the germline ends. In germline, CDR1 is SEHNR, CDR2 FQNEAQ (reference sequence). The CDR3 sequence: CASSSGRSWHNSPLHF. The CDR3 DNA reads as TGTGCCAGCAGCTCGGGCAGGAGCTGGCATAATTCACCCCTCCACTTT.

The chain combines TRBV3-1 (or the pseudogene TRBV3-2) with TRBJ1-1; D not resolved. CDR1 is LGHDT, CDR2 YNNKEL, per germline (reference sequence). The CDR3 has 14 residues. Trimming removed 4 bases from V and 0 bases from J, with 9 bases in between. The CDR3 DNA reads as TGTGCCAGCAGCCCGGAAGCGGTGAACACTGAAGCTTTCTTT. Translated: CASSPEAVNTEAFF.

The chain uses TRBV11-2 and TRBJ2-7, with TRBD1 matching over 9 bases. The germline gives CDR1 SGHAT, CDR2 FQNNGV. V trimming: 3 bases; J trimming: 2 bases; junction bases outside the gene matches: 5. The CDR3 has 15 amino acids. The CDR3 nucleotides read TGTGCCAGCAGCTTTCGGACAGGGGTAGCCTACGAGCAGTACTTC. Encoded protein: CASSFRTGVAYEQYF.

The chain is built from TRBV19 and TRBJ2-1; D perhaps matches TRBD2 (6 bases). The CDR3 consists of 14 residues. Trimming shortened V by 3 bases and J by 15 bases, and 21 bases separated the two germline ends. Germline loops: CDR1 LNHDA, CDR2 SQIVND (reference sequence). The CDR3: CASSISSGPGGWFF. In nucleotides, the CDR3 is TGTGCCAGTAGTATTTCGTCGGGGCCCGGAGGGTGGTTCTTC. Filled out from reference TRBV19 and TRBJ2-1, the complete variable domain reads DGGITQSPKYLFRKEGQNVTLSCEQNLNHDAMYWYRQDPGQGLRLIYYSQIVNDFQKGDIAEGYSVSREKKESFPLTVTSAQKNPTAFYLCASSISSGPGGWFFGPGTRLTVL.

The chain links TRBV12-3 or TRBV12-4 to TRBJ2-3; D call uncertain. This CDR3 is built from 13 residues. V lost 3 bases, J lost 6 bases, and 10 bases lay in between. The CDR3 sequence: CASSLLGFDTQYF. The CDR3, as DNA: TGTGCCAGCAGTTTGCTGGGTTTTGATACGCAGTATTTT.

This clone is termed medium-sized (0.01 to 0.1%). The chain couples TRBV5-1 to TRBJ2-5, with D tentatively TRBD2 (5 bases). V was trimmed by 0 bases and J by 2 bases, leaving 11 bases between them. This CDR3 contains 15 residues. Germline CDR1 and CDR2: SGHRS and YFSETQ. The CDR3 DNA reads as TGCGCCAGCAGCTTGGGTGACTACTTGCAAGAGACCCAGTACTTC. This encodes CASSLGDYLQETQYF.

The CDR3 region is CASSGTSSPNEQFF. CDR3 coding DNA: TGCGCCAGCAGCGGGACTAGTAGCCCTAATGAGCAGTTCTTC. This chain connects TRBV5-1 to TRBJ2-1; TRBD2 agrees at 8 bases. CDR1 is SGHRS, CDR2 YFSETQ, per germline. Trimming removed 4 bases from V and 7 bases from J; junction bases left unmatched: 7. The CDR3 totals 14 residues.

The rearrangement uses TRBV11-2 and TRBJ2-7, with a tentative D call TRBD2 (6 bases). CDR1 is SGHAT and CDR2 is FQNNGV in the germline V gene. The CDR3 totals 12 residues. V was shortened by 5 bases and J by 9 bases, with 14 bases between the two germline ends. The CDR3 nucleotides are TGTGCCAGCAGCCCCATGGGGGACTGGCAGTACTTC. Encoded protein: CASSPMGDWQYF.

The chain combines TRBV6-5 with TRBJ1-1, with no clear D. V was shortened by 0 bases and J by 4 bases, with 9 bases between the two germline ends. The CDR3 is 14 amino acids. The germline V gene has CDR1 MNHEY and CDR2 SVGAGI. The CDR3 bases are TGTGCCAGCAGTTACTCTACGGGAGGCACTGAAGCTTTCTTT. It specifies CASSYSTGGTEAFF.

This clone was recorded only once. The rearrangement uses TRBV7-8 and TRBJ2-3; D unclear. V lost 1 base, J lost 3 bases, and 2 bases lay in between. The CDR3 runs 12 residues. In germline, CDR1 is SGHVS, CDR2 FQNEAQ. The CDR3 sequence is CASSLGTDTQYF. The CDR3, as DNA: TGTGCCAGCAGCTTAGGTACAGATACGCAGTATTTT.

The rearrangement links TRBV2 to TRBJ2-5; a weak D match, TRBD1 (6 bases). The CDR3 runs to 14 residues. Germline loops: CDR1 SNHLY, CDR2 FYNNEI. V lost 3 bases and J 1 base, leaving 9 bases between the germline ends. The CDR3 sequence: CASSDPQGQETQYF. In nucleotides, the CDR3 is TGTGCCAGCAGTGACCCACAGGGCCAAGAGACCCAGTACTTC.

The gene calls are TRBV4-3 and TRBJ1-2; the D gene is possibly TRBD1 (5 bases). V lost 1 base and J lost 3, with 21 bases in between. Looked up from germline, CDR1 is LGHNA and CDR2 is YSLEER. The CDR3 length is 18 residues. The CDR3 DNA reads TGCGCCAGCAGCCAAGTTTTGGGGGACGGCAGGGTCTACTATGGCTACACCTTC. This encodes CASSQVLGDGRVYYGYTF.

The chain is built from TRBV29-1 and TRBJ1-1, with D hard to call. This CDR3 has 10 amino acids. Trimming stripped 7 bases from V and 5 bases from J, with 8 bases between. The germline CDR1 and CDR2 sequences are SQVTM and ANQGSEA. In DNA, the CDR3 is TGCAGCGCCCGCGAGACTGAAGCTTTCTTT. This translates into CSARETEAFF.

V usage is TRBV9 and J usage is TRBJ2-7; D is perhaps TRBD1 or TRBD2 (6 bases each). In germline, CDR1 is SGDLS, CDR2 YYNGEE. The V gene lost 4 bases and the J gene lost 3 bases, with 20 bases spanning the gap. CDR3 length: 16 residues. The CDR3 is CASSSSSGAGYYEQYF. The CDR3 bases are TGTGCCAGCAGCTCTTCGTCGGGGGCGGGGTACTACGAGCAGTACTTC.

The chain employs TRBV9 and TRBJ1-2; 7 bases are shared with TRBD1. The CDR3 runs to 12 residues. Germline lookup yields CDR1 SGDLS and CDR2 YYNGEE. Trimming took 4 bases from V and 8 from J; bases not matched to a gene: 5. The CDR3 nucleotides read TGTGCCAGCAGCTCCGGACAGGCGGGCTACACCTTC. Protein: CASSSGQAGYTF.

The chain employs TRBV18 and TRBJ1-5; weak D call: TRBD1 (6 bases). The CDR3 covers 15 residues. The V gene's germline CDR1 is KGHSH and CDR2 LQKENI. Trimming pared 2 bases from V and 10 bases from J, leaving 18 bases between. The CDR3 region is CASSPGEGGRDPQHF. CDR3 bases: TGTGCCAGCTCACCAGGAGAAGGGGGAAGAGACCCCCAGCATTTT.

This clone was observed a few times. The chain couples TRBV28 to TRBJ2-5; no definite D call. V dropped 2 bases and J dropped 3 bases, with 4 bases sitting between them. CDR3 size: 12 residues. In germline, CDR1 is MDHEN, CDR2 SYDVKM. CDR3 amino acids: CASSLDEETQYF. The DNA of the CDR3 is TGTGCCAGCAGTTTAGACGAAGAGACCCAGTACTTC. Supplemented by reference TRBV28 and TRBJ2-5, the full variable domain reads DVKVTQSSRYLVKRTGEKVFLECVQDMDHENMFWYRQDPGLGLRLIYFSYDVKMKEKGDIPEGYSVSREKKERFSLILESASTNQTSMYLCASSLDEETQYFGPGTRLLVL.

The sample holds one count of this clone. This sequence joins TRBV19 and TRBJ2-1; no firm D call. V gave up 5 bases and J gave up 7 bases, with 6 bases separating them. This CDR3 comprises 11 residues. Per the germline V gene, CDR1 is LNHDA and CDR2 is SQIVND (reference sequence). CDR3 in amino acids: CASSLRNEQFF. The CDR3 DNA sequence: TGTGCCAGTAGTTTGAGGAATGAGCAGTTCTTC.

This clone is a singleton in its sample. V usage is TRBV10-2 and J usage is TRBJ2-7; D is unclear. The length of the CDR3 is 13 residues. Germline V CDR1 and CDR2: WSHSY, SAAADI. V gave up 6 bases and J gave up 7 bases, with 16 bases separating them. The CDR3 loop reads CASRDLPNGEQYF. In nucleotides, the CDR3 is TGCGCCAGCAGGGACCTGCCGAACGGAGAGCAGTACTTC.

This chain uses TRBV5-4 with TRBJ1-2; possibly TRBD1 for D (5 bases). The CDR3 sequence is 15 residues long. V dropped 4 bases and J dropped 1 base, with 14 bases sitting between them. The V gene's germline CDR1 is SGHNT and CDR2 YYREEE (reference sequence). The CDR3 region is CASSKGTDFNYGYTF. Here the CDR3 DNA reads TGTGCCAGCAGCAAAGGGACGGACTTTAACTATGGCTACACCTTC.

The gene calls are TRBV6-2 or TRBV6-3 and TRBJ1-4; perhaps TRBD1 as D (6 bases). V was pared by 4 bases and J by 7 bases, with 19 bases between. The CDR3 loop spans 16 amino acids. Germline CDR1 is MNHEY and CDR2 is SVGEGT. CDR3 sequence (DNA): TGTGCCAGCAGTTCCGGGACATCCCTGCGGGGTGAAAAACTGTTTTTT. This gives the protein CASSSGTSLRGEKLFF.

The rearrangement uses TRBV4-2 and TRBJ1-1, with D possibly TRBD1 on 5 matching bases. Trimming left V 4 bases short and J 5 bases short, with 11 bases between. Per the germline V gene, CDR1 is LGHNA and CDR2 is YNFKEQ. The CDR3 contains 13 residues. As DNA, the CDR3 is TGTGCCAGCAGCCGGGTGGGGGGGACTGAAGCTTTCTTT. It yields the protein CASSRVGGTEAFF.

V gene TRBV5-1 combines with J gene TRBJ1-1, with a weak D call TRBD1 (6 bases). The CDR3 contains 15 residues. Germline V gene lookup returns CDR1 SGHRS and CDR2 YFSETQ. The V end lost 0 bases, the J end lost 0 bases, and 9 bases lay between the germline ends. This CDR3 is CASSLDGQMNTEAFF. As DNA, the CDR3 is TGCGCCAGCAGCTTGGATGGACAGATGAACACTGAAGCTTTCTTT.

The rearrangement uses TRBV30 and TRBJ1-1; 9 nucleotides match TRBD1. In germline, CDR1 is GTSNPN, CDR2 SVGIG (reference sequence). The CDR3 runs 14 residues. Trimming removed 5 bases from V and 5 bases from J; junction bases left unmatched: 9. The CDR3 loop is CAWEEQGARTEAFF. The DNA for the CDR3 is TGTGCCTGGGAAGAACAGGGGGCGCGGACTGAAGCTTTCTTT.